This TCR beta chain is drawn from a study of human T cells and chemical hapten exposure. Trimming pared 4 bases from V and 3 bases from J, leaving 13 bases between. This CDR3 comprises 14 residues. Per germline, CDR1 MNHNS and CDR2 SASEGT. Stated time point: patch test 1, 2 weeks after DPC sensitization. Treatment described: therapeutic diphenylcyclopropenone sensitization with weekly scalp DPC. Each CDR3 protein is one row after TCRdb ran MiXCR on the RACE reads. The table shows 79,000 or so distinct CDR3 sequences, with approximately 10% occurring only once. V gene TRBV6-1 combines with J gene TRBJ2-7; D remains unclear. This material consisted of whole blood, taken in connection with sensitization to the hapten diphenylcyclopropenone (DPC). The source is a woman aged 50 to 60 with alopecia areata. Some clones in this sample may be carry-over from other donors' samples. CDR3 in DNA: TGTGCCAGCAGTGGCTGGGCCCAACTCTACGAGCAGTACTTC. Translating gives CASSGWAQLYEQYF.